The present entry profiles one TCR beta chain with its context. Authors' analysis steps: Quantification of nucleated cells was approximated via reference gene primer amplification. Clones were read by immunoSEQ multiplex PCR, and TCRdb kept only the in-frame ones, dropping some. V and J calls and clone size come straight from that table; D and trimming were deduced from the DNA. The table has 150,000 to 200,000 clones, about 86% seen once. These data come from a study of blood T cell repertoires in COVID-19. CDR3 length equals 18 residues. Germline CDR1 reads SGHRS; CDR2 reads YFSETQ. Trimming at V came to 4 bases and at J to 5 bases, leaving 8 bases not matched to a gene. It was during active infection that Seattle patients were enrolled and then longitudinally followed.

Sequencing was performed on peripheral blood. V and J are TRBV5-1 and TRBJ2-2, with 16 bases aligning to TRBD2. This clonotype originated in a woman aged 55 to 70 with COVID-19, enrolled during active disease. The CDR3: CASSKGLAGGPGTGELFF. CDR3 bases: TGCGCCAGCAGCAAGGGACTAGCGGGAGGGCCGGGGACCGGGGAGCTGTTTTTT.